The sequence of this T cell receptor (beta chain) was determined in a study of brain metastases from non-small cell lung cancer. With 0 bases clipped from V and 6 bases from J, the junction kept 4 bases outside the gene matches. This CDR3 comprises 15 residues. Germline-derived CDR1 and CDR2 are SEHNR and FQNEAQ (reference sequence). Clones were sequenced by immunoSEQ multiplex PCR, and TCRdb holds only the in-frame ones, with some missing. The profile shows over a thousand clones, 75% to 90% of them singletons. This clone was counted once. Input material: tumor-adjacent normal tissue. The chain is built from TRBV7-9 and TRBJ2-1; 8 bases agree with TRBD1. The sequence was collected from a donor at least 40 years old with non-small cell lung cancer. In DNA form, the CDR3 reads TGTGCCAGCAGCTTAGCACAGGGGGTAATCAATGAGCAGTTCTTC. Its translation is CASSLAQGVINEQFF.